This T cell receptor (beta chain) derives from a study of CXCR3 chemokines and chemotherapy response in bladder cancer (dated by TCRdb to the early 2020s). The study in broad terms: The study tested whether activity of the CXCR3 chemokine system within human bladder cancer tumors predicted response to chemotherapy.

Compared with the rest of its sample, this clonotype is medium-sized (0.01 to 0.1%). Its specific antigen is unknown. One base away there is no much larger clone; base qualities are not given. Libraries were prepared through PCR. Instrument used: Illumina HiSeq 2500. TCRdb trimmed public reads at Q25 via fastp, called clones via MiXCR and kept in-frame beta chains. Here each entry gathers all rows of one CDR3 protein and keeps the most common genes and DNA. The sample data list roughly 2,000 distinct CDR3 sequences, and about 15% of these were observed just once. The top ten constitute about 33% of the sample. From the cysteine through the phenylalanine, the CDR3 covers 17 amino acids. The only DNA kept is the CDR3, 51 bases in frame from the first base. CDR1 is given as LNHNV and CDR2 as YYDKDF, both from the germline V gene (reference sequence). The V end gives up 8 bases and the J end 3 bases, leaving 16 bases in the junction not matched to a gene.

In this chain, TRBV15 is recombined with TRBJ2-1; 7 junctional bases match TRBD1. The sequence came from a human donor with bladder cancer that responded to neoadjuvant chemotherapy. The biological material was taken from a patient whose treatment included neoadjuvant chemotherapy. For the CDR3, the sequence is CATGKTLRQGHYNEQFF. At the DNA level, the sequence is TGTGCCACCGGCAAAACGTTAAGACAGGGTCACTACAATGAGCAGTTCTTC.